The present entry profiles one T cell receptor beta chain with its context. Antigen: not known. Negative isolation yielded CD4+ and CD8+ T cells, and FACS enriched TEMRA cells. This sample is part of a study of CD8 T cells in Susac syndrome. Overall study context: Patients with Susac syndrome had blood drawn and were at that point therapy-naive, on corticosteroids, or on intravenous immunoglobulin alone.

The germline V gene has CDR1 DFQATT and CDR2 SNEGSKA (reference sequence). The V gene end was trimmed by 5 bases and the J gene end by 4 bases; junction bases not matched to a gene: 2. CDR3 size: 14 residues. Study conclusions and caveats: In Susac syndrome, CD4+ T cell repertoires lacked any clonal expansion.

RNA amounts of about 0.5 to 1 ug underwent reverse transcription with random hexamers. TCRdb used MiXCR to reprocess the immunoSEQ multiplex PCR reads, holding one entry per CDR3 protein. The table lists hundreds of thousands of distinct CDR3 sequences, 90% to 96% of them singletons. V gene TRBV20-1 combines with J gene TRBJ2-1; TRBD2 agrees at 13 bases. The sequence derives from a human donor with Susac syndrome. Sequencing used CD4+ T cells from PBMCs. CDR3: CSASLAGGYNEQFF. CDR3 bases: TGCAGTGCTTCACTAGCGGGAGGGTACAATGAGCAGTTCTTC.